Listed below are T cell receptor beta chains from one sample, sequenced in a study of spatial heterogeneity in lung cancer. TCRdb re-derived calls from the 5' RACE reads in MiXCR, one entry per CDR3 protein. The table lists roughly 16,000 distinct CDR3 sequences, about a fifth of them singletons, with over 15% in the top ten. This specimen consisted of PBMCs, obtained at surgery. These receptors came from a female donor with early-stage non-small cell lung cancer. Each CDR3 is given with its conserved first and last residue. D genes are given only for firm matches. Rows may omit the clone size; those that give it use once, few, many or a size class.

clone_size j_call d_call v_call cdr3_aa cdr3_nt
medium-sized TRBJ2-5 TRBD2 TRBV9 CASSGALAGGPLETQYF TGTGCCAGCAGCGGCGCCTTAGCGGGAGGGCCGTTAGAGACCCAGTACTTC
many TRBJ2-7 TRBD1 TRBV23-1 CASRQGTGTDEQYF TGCGCCAGCAGACAGGGGACAGGGACTGACGAGCAGTACTTC
- TRBJ2-1 - TRBV7-9 CASSPPDSAYNEQFF TGTGCCAGCAGCCCGCCGGACTCGGCCTACAATGAGCAGTTCTTC
once TRBJ1-5 TRBD1 TRBV18 CASSRTGPAQPQHF TGTGCCAGCTCTAGGACAGGGCCGGCCCAGCCCCAGCATTTT
many TRBJ2-7 TRBD2 TRBV20-1 CSARDLTSGRRYEQYF TGCAGTGCTAGGGACCTTACTAGCGGGAGAAGGTACGAGCAGTACTTC
medium-sized TRBJ1-2 - TRBV6-5 CASSYSVRGTHYGYTF TGTGCCAGCAGTTACTCGGTTCGGGGCACGCACTATGGCTACACCTTC
few TRBJ1-2 - TRBV6-2/TRBV6-3 CASSWAQSAGYGYTF TGTGCCAGCAGTTGGGCACAGTCAGCCGGCTATGGCTACACCTTC
many TRBJ2-1 TRBD2 TRBV5-1 CASSLTSGSNNEQFF TGCGCCAGCAGCTTGACTAGCGGGAGTAACAATGAGCAGTTCTTC
- TRBJ2-7 - TRBV18 CASSPMNPYEQYF TGTGCCAGCTCACCTATGAACCCCTACGAGCAGTACTTC
medium-sized TRBJ1-5 TRBD1 TRBV28 CASSFASGTEDQPQHF TGTGCCAGCAGTTTCGCCTCCGGGACAGAAGATCAGCCCCAGCATTTT
- TRBJ2-2 TRBD1 TRBV7-7 CASSARTGEAGELFF TGTGCCAGCAGCGCACGGACAGGGGAGGCCGGGGAGCTGTTTTTT
- TRBJ2-2 - TRBV4-2 CASSPLGDGELFF TGTGCCAGCAGCCCCCTTGGGGACGGGGAGCTGTTTTTT
few TRBJ2-1 TRBD1 TRBV19 CASIPGQGSYNEQFF TGTGCCAGTATTCCGGGACAGGGTTCCTACAATGAGCAGTTCTTC
- TRBJ1-2 - TRBV5-1 CASSPTGPNYGYTF TGCGCCAGCAGCCCAACAGGGCCCAACTATGGCTACACCTTC
many TRBJ2-3 - TRBV5-8 CASSVGHSDTQYF TGTGCCAGCAGCGTGGGGCATTCAGATACGCAGTATTTT
- TRBJ2-3 - TRBV3-1 CASTGFMLARGRADTQYF TGTGCCAGCACGGGTTTCATGCTAGCCCGAGGACGTGCAGATACGCAGTATTTT
- TRBJ1-2 - TRBV7-2 CASSVTQQGGRGYTF TGTGCCAGCAGCGTGACTCAACAGGGAGGGCGCGGCTACACCTTC
- TRBJ1-2 TRBD1 TRBV29-1 CSATGGKSYGYTF TGCAGCGCGACAGGGGGTAAGAGCTATGGCTACACCTTC
- TRBJ2-5 TRBD2 TRBV3-1 CASSQGGSGIGSETQYF TGTGCCAGCAGCCAAGGCGGTAGCGGGATCGGATCCGAGACCCAGTACTTC
many TRBJ2-5 - TRBV5-1 CASSFQPGQETQYF TGCGCCAGCAGCTTTCAACCAGGCCAAGAGACCCAGTACTTC
many TRBJ1-1 - TRBV24-1 CATSDSRAGNTEAFF TGTGCCACCAGTGATTCGCGGGCTGGGAACACTGAAGCTTTCTTT
once TRBJ2-7 - TRBV9 CASSVDAWGEQYF TGTGCCAGCAGCGTAGACGCCTGGGGCGAGCAGTACTTC
many TRBJ1-4 - TRBV18 CASSPPGDAEKLFF TGTGCCAGCTCACCACCGGGAGACGCAGAAAAACTGTTTTTT
few TRBJ2-2 TRBD1 TRBV5-1 CASSLQGSYTGELFF TGCGCCAGCAGCTTACAGGGGTCCTACACCGGGGAGCTGTTTTTT
many TRBJ2-4 - TRBV12-3/TRBV12-4 CASSSWTEGAKNIQYF TGTGCCAGCAGTTCCTGGACAGAGGGGGCCAAAAACATTCAGTACTTC
few TRBJ2-7 - TRBV28 CATQYRVFYEQYF TGTGCCACCCAATACAGGGTTTTCTACGAGCAGTACTTC
many TRBJ1-1 - TRBV12-3/TRBV12-4 CASSFRGGNTEAFF TGTGCCAGCAGTTTTAGGGGTGGGAACACTGAAGCTTTCTTT
many TRBJ2-1 TRBD1 TRBV30 CAWSDDRGYNEQFF TGTGCCTGGAGTGATGACAGGGGCTACAATGAGCAGTTCTTC